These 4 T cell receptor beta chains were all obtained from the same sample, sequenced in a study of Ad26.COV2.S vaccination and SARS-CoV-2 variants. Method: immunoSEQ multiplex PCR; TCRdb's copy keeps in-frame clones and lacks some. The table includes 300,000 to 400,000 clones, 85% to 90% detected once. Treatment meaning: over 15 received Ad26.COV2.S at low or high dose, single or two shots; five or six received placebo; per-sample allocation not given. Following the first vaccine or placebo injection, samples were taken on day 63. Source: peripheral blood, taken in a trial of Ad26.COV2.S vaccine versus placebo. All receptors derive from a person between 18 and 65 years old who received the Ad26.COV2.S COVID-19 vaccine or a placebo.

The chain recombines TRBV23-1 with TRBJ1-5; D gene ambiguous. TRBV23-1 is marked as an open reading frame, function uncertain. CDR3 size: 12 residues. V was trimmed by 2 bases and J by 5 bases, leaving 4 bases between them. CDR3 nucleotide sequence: TGCGCCAGCAGTCAAGCCCATCAGCCCCAGCATTTT. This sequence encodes CASSQAHQPQHF.

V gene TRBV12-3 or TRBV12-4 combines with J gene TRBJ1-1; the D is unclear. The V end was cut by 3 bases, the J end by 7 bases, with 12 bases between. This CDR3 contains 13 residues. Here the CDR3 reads CASSFGTVGEAFF. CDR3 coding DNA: TGTGCCAGCAGTTTCGGTACAGTGGGTGAAGCTTTCTTT.

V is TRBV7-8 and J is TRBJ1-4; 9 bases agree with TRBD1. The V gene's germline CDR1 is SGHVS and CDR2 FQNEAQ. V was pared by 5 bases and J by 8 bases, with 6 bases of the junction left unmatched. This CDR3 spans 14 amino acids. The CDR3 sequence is CASSVGQGNEKLFF. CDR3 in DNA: TGTGCCAGCAGCGTAGGACAGGGGAACGAAAAACTGTTTTTT.

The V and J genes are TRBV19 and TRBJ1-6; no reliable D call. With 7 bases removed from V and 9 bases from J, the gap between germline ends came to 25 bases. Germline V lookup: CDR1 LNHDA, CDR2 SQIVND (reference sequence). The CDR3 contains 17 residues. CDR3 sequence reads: CASTNPGLREAFSPLHF. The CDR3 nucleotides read TGTGCCAGTACCAACCCCGGGCTCCGAGAGGCATTTTCACCCCTCCACTTT.